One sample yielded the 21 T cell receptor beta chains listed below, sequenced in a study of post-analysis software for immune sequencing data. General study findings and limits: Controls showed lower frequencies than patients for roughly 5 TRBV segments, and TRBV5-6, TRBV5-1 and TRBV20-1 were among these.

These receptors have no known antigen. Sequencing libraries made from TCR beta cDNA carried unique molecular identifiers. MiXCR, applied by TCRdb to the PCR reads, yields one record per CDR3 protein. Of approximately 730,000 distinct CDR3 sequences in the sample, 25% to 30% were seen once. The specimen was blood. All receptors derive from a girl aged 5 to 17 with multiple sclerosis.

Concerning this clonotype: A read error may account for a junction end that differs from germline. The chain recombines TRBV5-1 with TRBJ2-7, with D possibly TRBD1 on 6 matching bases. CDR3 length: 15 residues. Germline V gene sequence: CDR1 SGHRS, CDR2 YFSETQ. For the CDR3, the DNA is TGCGCCAGCAGTGCGAAGTCACAGGGTACCTACGAGCGGTACTTC. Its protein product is CASSAKSQGTYERYF. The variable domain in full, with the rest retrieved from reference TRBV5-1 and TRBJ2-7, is KAGVTQTPRYLIKTRGQQVTLSCSPISGHRSVSWYQQTPGQGLQFLFEYFSETQRNKGNFPGRFSGRQFSNSRSEMNVSTLELGDSALYLCASSAKSQGTYERYFGPGTRLTVT.

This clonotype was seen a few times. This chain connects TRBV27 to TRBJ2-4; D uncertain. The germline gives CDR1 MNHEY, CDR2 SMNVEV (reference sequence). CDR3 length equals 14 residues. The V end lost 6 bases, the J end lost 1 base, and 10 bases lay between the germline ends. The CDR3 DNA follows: TGTGCCAGCAGCCCCCTAGGCGCCAAAAACATTCAGTACTTC. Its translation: CASSPLGAKNIQYF.

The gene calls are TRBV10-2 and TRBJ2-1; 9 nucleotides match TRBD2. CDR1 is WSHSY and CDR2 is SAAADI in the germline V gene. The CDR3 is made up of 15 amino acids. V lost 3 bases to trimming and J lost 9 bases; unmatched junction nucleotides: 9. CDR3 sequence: CASSDFRLAGFEQFF. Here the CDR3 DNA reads TGCGCCAGCAGTGATTTCCGGCTAGCGGGATTTGAGCAGTTCTTC.

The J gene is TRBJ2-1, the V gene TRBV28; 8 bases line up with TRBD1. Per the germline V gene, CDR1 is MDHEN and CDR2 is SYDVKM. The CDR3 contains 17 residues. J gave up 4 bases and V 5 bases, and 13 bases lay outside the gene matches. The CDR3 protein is CASSASQARGPYNEQFF. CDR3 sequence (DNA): TGTGCCAGCAGTGCCTCCCAGGCCAGGGGGCCTTACAATGAGCAGTTCTTC.

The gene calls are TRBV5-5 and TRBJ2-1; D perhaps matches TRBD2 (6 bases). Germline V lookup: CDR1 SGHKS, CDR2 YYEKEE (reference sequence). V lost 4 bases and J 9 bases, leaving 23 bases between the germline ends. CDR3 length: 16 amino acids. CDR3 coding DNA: TGTGCCAGCAGCGACCGGGACTCCACTTACTTTGGTGAGCAGTTCTTC. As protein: CASSDRDSTYFGEQFF.

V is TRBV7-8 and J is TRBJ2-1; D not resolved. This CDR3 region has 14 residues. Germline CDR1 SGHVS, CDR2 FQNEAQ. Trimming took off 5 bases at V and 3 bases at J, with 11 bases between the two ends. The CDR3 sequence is CASSRPQSYNEQFF. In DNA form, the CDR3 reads TGTGCCAGCAGCCGTCCACAAAGCTACAATGAGCAGTTCTTC. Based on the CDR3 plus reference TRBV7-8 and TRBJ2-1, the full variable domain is GAGVSQSPRYKVAKRGQDVALRCDPISGHVSLFWYQQALGQGPEFLTYFQNEAQLDKSGLPSDRFFAERPEGSVSTLKIQRTQQEDSAVYLCASSRPQSYNEQFFGPGTRLTVL.

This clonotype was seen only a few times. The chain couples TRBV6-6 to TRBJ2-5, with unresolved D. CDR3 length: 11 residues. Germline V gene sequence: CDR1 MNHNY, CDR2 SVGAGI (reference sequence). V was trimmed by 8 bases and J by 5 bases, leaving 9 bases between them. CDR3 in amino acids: CASAFGETQYF. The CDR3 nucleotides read TGTGCCAGCGCTTTTGGTGAGACCCAGTACTTC.

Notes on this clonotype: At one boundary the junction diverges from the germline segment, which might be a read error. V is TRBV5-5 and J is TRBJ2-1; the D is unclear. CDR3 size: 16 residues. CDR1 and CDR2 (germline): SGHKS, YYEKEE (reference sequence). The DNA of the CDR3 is TGTGCCTGCAGCTTCTCGGACGCTCGCTCCTACAATGAGCAGTTCTTC. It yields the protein CACSFSDARSYNEQFF.

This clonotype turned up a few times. The CDR3: CASSPGTSGMGWSYNEQFF. For the CDR3, the DNA is TGTGCCAGCAGCCCCGGGACTAGCGGGATGGGTTGGTCCTACAATGAGCAGTTCTTC. The chain combines TRBV6-2 or TRBV6-3 with TRBJ2-1, with TRBD2 matching over 13 bases. The CDR3 spans 19 residues. V lost 6 bases, J lost 1 base, and 12 bases stayed unmatched. Looked up from germline, CDR1 is MNHEY and CDR2 is SVGEGT.

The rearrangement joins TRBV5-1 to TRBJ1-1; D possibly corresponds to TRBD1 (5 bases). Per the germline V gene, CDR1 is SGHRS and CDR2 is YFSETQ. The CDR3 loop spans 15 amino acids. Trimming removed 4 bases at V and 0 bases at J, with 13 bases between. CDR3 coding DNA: TGCGCCAGCAGCCCCTTAGGGACCCTGAACACTGAAGCTTTCTTT. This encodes CASSPLGTLNTEAFF.

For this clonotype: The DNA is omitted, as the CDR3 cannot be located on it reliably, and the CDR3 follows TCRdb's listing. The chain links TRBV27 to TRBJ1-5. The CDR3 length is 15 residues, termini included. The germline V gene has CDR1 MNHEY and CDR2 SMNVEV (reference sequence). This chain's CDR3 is CASSSSRVLNQPQHF.

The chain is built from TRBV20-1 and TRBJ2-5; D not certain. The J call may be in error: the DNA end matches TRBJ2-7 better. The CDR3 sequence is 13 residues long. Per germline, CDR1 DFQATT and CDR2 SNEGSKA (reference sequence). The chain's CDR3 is CSARDNGPGEQYF. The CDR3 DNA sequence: TGCAGTGCTAGAGATAACGGGCCGGGCGAGCAGTACTTC.

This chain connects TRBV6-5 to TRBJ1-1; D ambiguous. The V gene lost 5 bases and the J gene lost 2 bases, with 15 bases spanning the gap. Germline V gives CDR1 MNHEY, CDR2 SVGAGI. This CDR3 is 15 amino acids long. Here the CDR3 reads CASSHPAEPNTEAFF. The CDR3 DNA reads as TGTGCCAGCAGTCACCCAGCGGAACCAAACACTGAAGCTTTCTTT.

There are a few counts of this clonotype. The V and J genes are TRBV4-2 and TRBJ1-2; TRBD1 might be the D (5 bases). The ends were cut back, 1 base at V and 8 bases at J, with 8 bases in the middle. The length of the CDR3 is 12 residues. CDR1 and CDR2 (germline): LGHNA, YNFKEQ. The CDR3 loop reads CASSQGGRGYTF. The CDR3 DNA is TGTGCCAGCAGCCAAGGGGGCCGAGGCTACACCTTC.

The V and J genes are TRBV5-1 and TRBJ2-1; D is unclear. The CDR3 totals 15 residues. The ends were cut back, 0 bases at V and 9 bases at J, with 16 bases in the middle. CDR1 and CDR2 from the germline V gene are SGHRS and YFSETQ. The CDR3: CASSLELAVRSEQFF. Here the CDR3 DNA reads TGCGCCAGCAGCTTGGAATTGGCAGTTAGGTCTGAGCAGTTCTTC.

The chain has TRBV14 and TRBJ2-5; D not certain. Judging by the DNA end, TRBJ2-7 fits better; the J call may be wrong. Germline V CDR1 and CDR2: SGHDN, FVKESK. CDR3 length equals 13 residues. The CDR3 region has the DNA TGTGCCAGCAGCCAAACATCACAGACCGAGCAGTACTTC. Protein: CASSQTSQTEQYF.

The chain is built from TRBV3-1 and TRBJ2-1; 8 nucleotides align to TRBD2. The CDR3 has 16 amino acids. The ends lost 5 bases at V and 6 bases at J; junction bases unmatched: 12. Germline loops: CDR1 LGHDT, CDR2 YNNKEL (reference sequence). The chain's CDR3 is CASSWSGLAGGNEQFF. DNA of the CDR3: TGTGCCAGCAGCTGGAGCGGGCTAGCGGGTGGCAATGAGCAGTTCTTC.

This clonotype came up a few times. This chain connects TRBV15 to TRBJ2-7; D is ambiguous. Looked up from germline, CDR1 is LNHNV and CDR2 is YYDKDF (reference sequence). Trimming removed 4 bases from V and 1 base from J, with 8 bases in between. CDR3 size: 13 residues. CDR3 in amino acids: CATSTGPSYEQYF. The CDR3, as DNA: TGTGCCACCAGCACCGGGCCGTCCTACGAGCAGTACTTC.

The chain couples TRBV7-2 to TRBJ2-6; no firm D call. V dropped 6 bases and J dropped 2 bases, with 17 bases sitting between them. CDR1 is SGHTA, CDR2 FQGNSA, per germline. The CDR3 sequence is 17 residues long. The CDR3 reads CASSRRIWPPGANVLTF. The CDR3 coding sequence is TGTGCCAGCAGTCGAAGGATATGGCCTCCTGGGGCCAACGTCCTGACTTTC.

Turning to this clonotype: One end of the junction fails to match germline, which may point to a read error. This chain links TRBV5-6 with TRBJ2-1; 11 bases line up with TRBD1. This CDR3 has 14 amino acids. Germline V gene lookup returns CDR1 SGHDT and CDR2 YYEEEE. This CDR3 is CAGSPGQGDLRQFF. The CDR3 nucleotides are TGTGCCGGCAGCCCGGGACAGGGGGACTTGAGGCAGTTCTTC.

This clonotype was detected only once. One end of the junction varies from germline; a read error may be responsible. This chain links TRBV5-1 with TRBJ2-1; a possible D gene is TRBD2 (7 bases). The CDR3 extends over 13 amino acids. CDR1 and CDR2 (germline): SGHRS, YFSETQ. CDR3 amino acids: CASSFEGGNGQFF. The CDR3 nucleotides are TGCGCCAGCAGCTTTGAGGGGGGGAATGGGCAGTTCTTC. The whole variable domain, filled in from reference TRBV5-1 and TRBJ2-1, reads KAGVTQTPRYLIKTRGQQVTLSCSPISGHRSVSWYQQTPGQGLQFLFEYFSETQRNKGNFPGRFSGRQFSNSRSEMNVSTLELGDSALYLCASSFEGGNGQFFGPGTRLTVL.